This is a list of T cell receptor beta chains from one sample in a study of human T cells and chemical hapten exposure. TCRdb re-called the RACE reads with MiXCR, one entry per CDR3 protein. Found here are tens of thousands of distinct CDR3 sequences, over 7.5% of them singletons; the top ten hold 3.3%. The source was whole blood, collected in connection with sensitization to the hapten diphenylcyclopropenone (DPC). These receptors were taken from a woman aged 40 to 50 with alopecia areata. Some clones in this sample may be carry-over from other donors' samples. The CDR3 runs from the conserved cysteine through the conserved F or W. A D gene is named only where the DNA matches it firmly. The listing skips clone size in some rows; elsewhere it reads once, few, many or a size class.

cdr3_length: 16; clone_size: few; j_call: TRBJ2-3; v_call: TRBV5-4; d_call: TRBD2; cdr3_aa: CASSTRLAGTTDTQYF; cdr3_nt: TGTGCCAGCAGCACTCGACTAGCGGGGACCACAGATACGCAGTATTTT
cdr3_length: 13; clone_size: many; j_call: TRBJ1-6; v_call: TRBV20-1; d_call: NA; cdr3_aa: CSARGRDNSPLHF; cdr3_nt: TGCAGTGCTAGGGGCCGGGATAATTCACCCCTCCACTTT
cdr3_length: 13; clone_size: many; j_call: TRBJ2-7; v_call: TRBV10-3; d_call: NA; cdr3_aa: CAIMGQGAYEQYF; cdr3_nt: TGTGCCATCATGGGTCAGGGAGCCTACGAGCAGTACTTC
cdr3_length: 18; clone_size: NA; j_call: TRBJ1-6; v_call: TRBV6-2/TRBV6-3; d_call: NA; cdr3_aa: CASSRRGGEEQGNSPLHF; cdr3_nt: TGTGCCAGCAGTCGTCGGGGGGGCGAAGAGCAGGGGAATTCACCCCTCCACTTT
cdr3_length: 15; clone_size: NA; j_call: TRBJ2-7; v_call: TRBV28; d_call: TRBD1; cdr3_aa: CASSNPRDSSYEQYF; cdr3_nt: TGTGCCAGCAGTAACCCCAGGGACAGCTCCTACGAGCAGTACTTC
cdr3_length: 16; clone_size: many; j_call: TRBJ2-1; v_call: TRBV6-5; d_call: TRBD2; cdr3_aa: CASSYAGAGGRNEQFF; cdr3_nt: TGTGCCAGCAGTTACGCCGGGGCGGGGGGGAGGAATGAGCAGTTCTTC
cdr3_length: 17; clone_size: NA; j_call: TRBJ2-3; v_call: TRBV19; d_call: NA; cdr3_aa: CASSISVDAPGSDTQYF; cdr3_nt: TGTGCCAGTAGTATATCGGTGGACGCGCCGGGGTCGGATACGCAGTATTTT
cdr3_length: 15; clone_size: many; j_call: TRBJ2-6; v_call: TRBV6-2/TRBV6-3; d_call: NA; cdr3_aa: CASSSTGRGANVLTF; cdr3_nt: TGTGCCAGCAGTTCCACAGGCCGCGGGGCCAACGTCCTGACTTTC
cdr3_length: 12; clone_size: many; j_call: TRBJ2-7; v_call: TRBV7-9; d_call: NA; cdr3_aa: CASSLNSYEQYF; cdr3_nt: TGTGCCAGCAGCCTCAATAGCTACGAGCAGTACTTC
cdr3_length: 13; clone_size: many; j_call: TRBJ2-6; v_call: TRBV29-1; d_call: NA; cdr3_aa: CSVERWGANVLTF; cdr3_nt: TGCAGCGTCGAAAGGTGGGGGGCCAACGTCCTGACTTTC
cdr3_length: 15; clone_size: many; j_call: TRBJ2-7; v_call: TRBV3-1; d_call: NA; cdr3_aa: CASSQDGSDYYEQYF; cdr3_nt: TGTGCCAGCAGCCAAGATGGATCGGATTACTACGAGCAGTACTTC
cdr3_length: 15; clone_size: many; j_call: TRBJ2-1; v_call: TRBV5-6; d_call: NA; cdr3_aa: CASSLDRGGAKLLIF; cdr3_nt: TGTGCCAGCAGCTTGGATCGAGGTGGAGCGAAGCTCCTGATCTTC
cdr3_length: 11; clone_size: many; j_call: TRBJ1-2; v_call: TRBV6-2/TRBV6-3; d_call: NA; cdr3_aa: CATEGNYGYTF; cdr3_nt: TGTGCAACGGAGGGAAACTATGGCTACACCTTC
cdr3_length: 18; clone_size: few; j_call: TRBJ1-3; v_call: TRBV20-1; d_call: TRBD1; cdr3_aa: CSARDGTGAPLSGNTIYF; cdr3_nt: TGCAGTGCTAGAGATGGGACAGGGGCCCCTCTCTCTGGAAACACCATATATTTT
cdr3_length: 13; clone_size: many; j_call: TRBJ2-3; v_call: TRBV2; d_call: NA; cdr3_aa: CATPPGVADTQYF; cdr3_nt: TGTGCCACGCCTCCGGGGGTAGCAGATACGCAGTATTTT
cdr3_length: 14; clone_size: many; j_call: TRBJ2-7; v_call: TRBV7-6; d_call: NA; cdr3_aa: CASSFNPIGDEQYF; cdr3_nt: TGTGCCAGCAGCTTTAACCCTATTGGCGACGAGCAATACTTC
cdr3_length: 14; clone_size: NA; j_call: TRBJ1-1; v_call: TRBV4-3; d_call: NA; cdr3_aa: CASSRGGGSTEAFF; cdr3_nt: TGCGCCAGCAGCCGTGGAGGGGGGTCCACTGAAGCTTTCTTT
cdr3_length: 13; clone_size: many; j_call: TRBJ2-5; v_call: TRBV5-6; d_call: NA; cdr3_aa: CASSTGLQETQYF; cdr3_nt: TGTGCCAGCAGCACCGGGCTGCAAGAGACCCAGTACTTC
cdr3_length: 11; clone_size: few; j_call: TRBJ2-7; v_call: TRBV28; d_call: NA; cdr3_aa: CASKTSYEQYF; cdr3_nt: TGTGCCAGCAAAACCTCCTACGAGCAGTACTTC
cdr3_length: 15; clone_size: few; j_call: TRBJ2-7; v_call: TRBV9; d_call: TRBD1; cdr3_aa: CASSATGGQGYEQYF; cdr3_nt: TGTGCCAGCAGCGCTACAGGGGGTCAAGGATACGAGCAGTACTTC
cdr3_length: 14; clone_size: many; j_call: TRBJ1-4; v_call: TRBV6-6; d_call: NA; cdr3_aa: CASVASATNEKLFF; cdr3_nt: TGTGCCAGTGTGGCCTCTGCAACTAATGAAAAACTGTTTTTT
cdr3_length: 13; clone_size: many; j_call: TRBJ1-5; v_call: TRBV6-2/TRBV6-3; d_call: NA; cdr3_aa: CASVGQLNQPQHF; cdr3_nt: TGTGCCAGCGTCGGACAGCTCAATCAGCCCCAGCATTTT
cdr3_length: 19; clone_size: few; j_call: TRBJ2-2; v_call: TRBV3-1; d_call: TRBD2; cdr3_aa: CASSQDRASGGASTGELFF; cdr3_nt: TGTGCCAGCAGCCAAGATAGGGCTAGCGGGGGGGCAAGCACCGGGGAGCTGTTTTTT
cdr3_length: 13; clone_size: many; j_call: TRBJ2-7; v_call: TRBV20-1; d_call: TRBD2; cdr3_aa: CSAGYTSDYEQYF; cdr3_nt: TGCAGTGCTGGCTATACTAGCGACTACGAGCAGTACTTC
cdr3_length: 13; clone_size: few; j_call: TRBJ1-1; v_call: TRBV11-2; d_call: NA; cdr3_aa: CASSLDARTEAFF; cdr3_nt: TGTGCCAGCAGCTTAGATGCCAGGACCGAAGCTTTCTTT
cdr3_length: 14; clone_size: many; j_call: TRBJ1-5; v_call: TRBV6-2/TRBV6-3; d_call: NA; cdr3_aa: CASSREQQGQPQHF; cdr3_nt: TGTGCCAGCAGCCGGGAACAACAGGGTCAGCCCCAGCATTTT
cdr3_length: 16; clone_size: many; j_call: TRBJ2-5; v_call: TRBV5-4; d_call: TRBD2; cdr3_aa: CASSLRLAGEQETQYF; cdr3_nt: TGTGCCAGCAGCTTGAGGCTAGCGGGGGAACAAGAGACCCAGTACTTC
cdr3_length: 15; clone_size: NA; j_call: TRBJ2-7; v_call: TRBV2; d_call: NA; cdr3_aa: CASGTLLAGLGEQYF; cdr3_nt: TGTGCCAGCGGAACGTTACTAGCAGGTCTTGGCGAGCAGTACTTC
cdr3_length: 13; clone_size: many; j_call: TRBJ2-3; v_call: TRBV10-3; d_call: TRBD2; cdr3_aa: CATGPSGQNTQYF; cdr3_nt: TGTGCCACAGGCCCTAGCGGGCAAAATACGCAGTATTTT
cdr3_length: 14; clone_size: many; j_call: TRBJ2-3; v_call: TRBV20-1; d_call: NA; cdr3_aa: CSARVGGQTDTQYF; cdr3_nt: TGCAGTGCTAGAGTCGGGGGTCAGACGGATACGCAGTATTTT
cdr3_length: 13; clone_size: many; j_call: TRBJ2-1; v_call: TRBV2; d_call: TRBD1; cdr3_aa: CASNQGVLNEQFF; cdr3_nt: TGTGCCAGCAATCAGGGGGTGCTCAATGAGCAGTTCTTC
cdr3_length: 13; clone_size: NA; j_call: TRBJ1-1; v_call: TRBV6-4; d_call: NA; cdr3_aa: CASSAGENTEAFF; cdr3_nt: TGTGCCAGCAGTGCTGGGGAGAACACTGAAGCTTTCTTT
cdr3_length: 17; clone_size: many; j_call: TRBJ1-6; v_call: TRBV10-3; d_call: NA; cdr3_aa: CAISERDSISYNSPLHF; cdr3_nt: TGTGCCATCAGTGAACGAGACAGTATCTCCTATAATTCACCCCTCCACTTT
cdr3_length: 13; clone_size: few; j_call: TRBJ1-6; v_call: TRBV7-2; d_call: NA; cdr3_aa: CASSLGGGSPLHF; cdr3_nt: TGTGCCAGCAGCTTAGGAGGGGGTTCACCCCTCCACTTT
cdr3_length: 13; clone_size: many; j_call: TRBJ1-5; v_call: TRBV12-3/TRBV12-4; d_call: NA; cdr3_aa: CASRTGQNQPQHF; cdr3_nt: TGTGCCAGCAGGACCGGACAGAATCAGCCCCAGCATTTT
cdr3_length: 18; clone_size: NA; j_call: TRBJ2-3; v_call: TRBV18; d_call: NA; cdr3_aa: CASSPSAGATGEADTQYF; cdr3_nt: TGTGCCAGCTCACCCTCCGCGGGGGCAACAGGAGAGGCAGATACGCAGTATTTT
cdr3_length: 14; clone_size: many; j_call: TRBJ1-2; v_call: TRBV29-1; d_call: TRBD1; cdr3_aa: CSVERGTESYGYTF; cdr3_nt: TGCAGCGTTGAAAGGGGGACAGAATCCTATGGCTACACCTTC
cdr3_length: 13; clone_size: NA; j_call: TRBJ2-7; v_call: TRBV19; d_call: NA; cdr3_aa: CASSIGSSYEQYF; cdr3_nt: TGTGCCAGTAGTATTGGGAGCTCCTACGAGCAGTACTTC